Below, 3 T cell receptor beta chains from the same sample are listed, as sequenced in a study of shared clonotypes between healthy human individuals (dated by TCRdb to 2018 to 2020). Library prep was done by the immunoSEQ multiplex PCR assay. TCRdb holds this immuneACCESS table with in-frame rearrangements only. Some clones are missing; in checked studies, unresolved V genes explain under half, and the rest has no known cause. For this sample there are over 950,000 clones; around 77% appear just once. Roughly 0.83% of the sample is taken by the ten largest. What was sequenced was memory CD4+ T cells from PBMCs. The cell subset or site tag for this specimen amounts to: CD45RA-negative fraction. The receptor source for this set is a man between 18 and 35 years old in good health. Some clones in this sample may be carry-over from other donors' samples.

V usage is TRBV7-8 and J usage is TRBJ2-5; 7 bases match TRBD1. The CDR3 has 16 residues. Germline loops: CDR1 SGHVS, CDR2 FQNEAQ. V trimming: 0 bases; J trimming: 5 bases; junction bases outside the gene matches: 9. CDR3 nucleotide sequence: TGTGCCAGCAGCTTAGCGGTGGCAGGGGGTCCGGAGACCCAGTACTTC. Its translation is CASSLAVAGGPETQYF.

The rearrangement uses TRBV2 and TRBJ2-6; no reliable D call. CDR3 length equals 15 residues. V lost 6 bases and J lost 2, with 11 bases in between. CDR1 and CDR2 (germline): SNHLY, FYNNEI. CDR3 nucleotide sequence: TGTGCCAGCAGCGCAACAGACCCTGGGGCCAACGTCCTGACTTTC. Translation gives CASSATDPGANVLTF.

This chain uses TRBV4-1 with TRBJ2-4; D could derive from TRBD1 or TRBD2 (5 bases each). Trimming pared 4 bases from V and 0 bases from J, leaving 16 bases between. The CDR3 sequence is 17 residues long. Germline V gene sequence: CDR1 MGHRA, CDR2 YSYEKL. The CDR3 sequence is CASSPGSGTLAKNIQYF. CDR3 bases: TGCGCCAGCAGCCCAGGATCCGGGACGTTAGCCAAAAACATTCAGTACTTC.